The 20 T cell receptor beta chains below all came from one sample that was sequenced in a study of T cell responses to AZD1222 COVID-19 vaccine. Data came from immunoSEQ multiplex PCR; TCRdb stores just in-frame clones and leaves some out. The sample has fewer than 140,000 clones, 90% seen once. Sequenced material: peripheral blood, taken 28 days after the second AZD1222 dose. These TCRs come from an adult who received the AZD1222 COVID-19 vaccine.

The chain joins TRBV19 to TRBJ2-1, with TRBD2 matching 12 bases. V trimming: 1 base; J trimming: 7 bases; junction bases outside the gene matches: 5. The CDR3 runs 16 residues. CDR1 and CDR2 from the germline V gene are LNHDA and SQIVND (reference sequence). The CDR3 bases are TGTGCCAGTAGTATAGGTCTAGCGGGGGGGCAGAATGAGCAGTTCTTC. Residues: CASSIGLAGGQNEQFF.

This chain links TRBV4-2 with TRBJ2-7, with unresolved D. V was cut by 5 bases and J by 1 base, with 15 bases left in between. The V gene's germline CDR1 is LGHNA and CDR2 YNFKEQ. The CDR3 contains 15 residues. The CDR3 protein is CASSDLRAGSYEQYF. CDR3 DNA sequence: TGTGCCAGCAGCGATCTAAGGGCAGGTTCCTACGAGCAGTACTTC.

The genes are TRBV7-6 and TRBJ1-1; D is unresolved. The germline V gene has CDR1 SGHVS and CDR2 FNYEAQ. This CDR3 has 15 amino acids. The V gene lost 5 bases and the J gene lost 1 base, with 14 bases spanning the gap. CDR3 loop: CASSQLRGANTEAFF. The DNA of the CDR3 is TGTGCCAGCAGCCAACTAAGAGGAGCGAACACTGAAGCTTTCTTT.

This clone was observed once. The J gene is TRBJ1-5, the V gene TRBV6-5; tentatively, D is TRBD1 (5 bases). Between the trimmed V and J ends, which lost 2 bases and 7 bases, there was a span of 9 bases. The germline V gene has CDR1 MNHEY and CDR2 SVGAGI. The CDR3 covers 13 residues. CDR3 sequence: CASSYVRGQPQHF. The CDR3 region has the DNA TGTGCCAGCAGTTACGTTAGGGGCCAGCCCCAGCATTTT.

This clone has more than one count but fewer than ten. The V gene is TRBV19, the J gene TRBJ1-1, with D unclear. Deletions cut 4 bases from V and 1 base from J, with 10 bases between. CDR1 and CDR2 from the germline V gene are LNHDA and SQIVND (reference sequence). CDR3 length equals 14 residues. CDR3 nucleotides: TGTGCCAGTAGTAAGACACTTCCGAACACTGAAGCTTTCTTT. Translated: CASSKTLPNTEAFF.

The chain recombines TRBV5-1 with TRBJ2-2, with TRBD2 matching 10 bases. Looked up from germline, CDR1 is SGHRS and CDR2 is YFSETQ. The CDR3 loop spans 15 amino acids. With 2 bases clipped from V and 4 bases from J, the junction kept 2 bases outside the gene matches. The CDR3: CASSLWTSGTGELFF. CDR3 DNA: TGCGCCAGCAGCTTATGGACTAGCGGCACCGGGGAGCTGTTTTTT.

The chain links TRBV7-6 to TRBJ2-3; 9 nucleotides line up with TRBD1. The CDR3 consists of 15 residues. Germline CDR1 and CDR2: SGHVS and FNYEAQ. With V trimmed by 5 bases and J by 5 bases, 8 bases remained unmatched. Written as DNA, the CDR3 is TGTGCCAGCAGCACCTCGGGACAGGGAGGAGATACGCAGTATTTT. The encoded protein is CASSTSGQGGDTQYF.

The chain is built from TRBV14 and TRBJ2-5; 7 bases match TRBD2. The germline gives CDR1 SGHDN, CDR2 FVKESK. The CDR3 is made up of 15 amino acids. V was pared by 3 bases and J by 1 base, with 5 bases of the junction left unmatched. The CDR3 region is CASSHLGGVQETQYF. Here the CDR3 DNA reads TGTGCCAGCAGCCATTTGGGGGGGGTCCAAGAGACCCAGTACTTC.

There are many counts of this clone. The chain carries TRBV27 and TRBJ1-4; no reliable D call. Germline V lookup: CDR1 MNHEY, CDR2 SMNVEV (reference sequence). The CDR3 is 16 residues long. V was shortened by 0 bases and J by 4 bases, with 12 bases between the two germline ends. CDR3 DNA: TGTGCCAGCAGTTTATCCCTCCATGGATATAATGAAAAACTGTTTTTT. It specifies CASSLSLHGYNEKLFF.

V and J are TRBV19 and TRBJ1-2; D is possibly TRBD1 (6 bases). The length of the CDR3 is 14 residues. Trimming pared 7 bases from V and 8 bases from J, leaving 20 bases between. In germline, CDR1 is LNHDA, CDR2 SQIVND (reference sequence). The chain's CDR3 is CASNGTPRIVGYTF. DNA for the CDR3: TGTGCCAGTAACGGGACACCCAGGATTGTGGGCTACACCTTC.

The V call is TRBV7-2, the J call TRBJ1-4; no reliable D call. The CDR3 spans 13 residues. V was cut by 7 bases and J by 3 bases, with 9 bases left in between. Per the germline V gene, CDR1 is SGHTA and CDR2 is FQGNSA. CDR3 bases: TGTGCCAGCACCCCTGCGGCTAATGAAAAACTGTTTTTT. Encoded protein: CASTPAANEKLFF.

V gene TRBV5-1 combines with J gene TRBJ1-6, with D perhaps TRBD1 (5 bases). In germline, CDR1 is SGHRS, CDR2 YFSETQ. V lost 4 bases and J 5 bases, leaving 10 bases between the germline ends. This CDR3 has 14 residues. The CDR3: CASSPMGHNSPLHF. The CDR3 DNA sequence: TGCGCCAGCAGCCCGATGGGGCATAATTCACCCCTCCACTTT.

This clone has only one observation. The genes are TRBV6-2 or TRBV6-3 and TRBJ1-5; D is ambiguous. The length of the CDR3 is 16 residues. V lost 0 bases and J 0 bases, leaving 9 bases between the germline ends. Germline V gives CDR1 MNHEY, CDR2 SVGEGT. CDR3 coding DNA: TGTGCCAGCAGTTACTCGAAGGGATATAGCAATCAGCCCCAGCATTTT. It yields the protein CASSYSKGYSNQPQHF.

The table lists this clone with a few counts. The genes are TRBV4-3 and TRBJ1-3, with 11 bases lining up with TRBD1. CDR3 size: 17 residues. Germline V CDR1 and CDR2: LGHNA, YSLEER. With 2 bases clipped from V and 4 bases from J, the junction kept 7 bases outside the gene matches. The CDR3 DNA is TGCGCCAGCAGCCAATCTGGACAGGGGGCAGGGGGAAACACCATATATTTT. It encodes CASSQSGQGAGGNTIYF.

In its sample, this clone is medium-sized. The chain recombines TRBV7-9 with TRBJ1-6, with 10 bases matching TRBD1. The CDR3 consists of 16 residues. CDR1 SEHNR and CDR2 FQNEAQ come from the germline V gene (reference sequence). V was clipped by 1 base and J by 7 bases; unmatched bases: 4. The chain's CDR3 is CASSLGPGQGNSPLHF. CDR3 sequence (DNA): TGTGCCAGCAGCTTAGGCCCGGGACAGGGGAATTCACCCCTCCACTTT. Combining the CDR3 with reference TRBV7-9 and TRBJ1-6 gives the whole variable domain DTGVSQNPRHKITKRGQNVTFRCDPISEHNRLYWYRQTLGQGPEFLTYFQNEAQLEKSRLLSDRFSAERPKGSFSTLEIQRTEQGDSAMYLCASSLGPGQGNSPLHFGNGTRLTVT.

The gene calls are TRBV6-5 and TRBJ2-2; D is undetermined. The CDR3 has 15 residues. V dropped 3 bases and J dropped 1 base, with 9 bases sitting between them. Germline values: CDR1 MNHEY, CDR2 SVGAGI. The CDR3 sequence: CASSYITVNTGELFF. In DNA, the CDR3 is TGTGCCAGCAGTTATATAACAGTGAACACCGGGGAGCTGTTTTTT.

In DNA form, the CDR3 reads TGTGCCAGCATGGCCAGATTAAATGAAAAACTGTTTTTT. Translating gives CASMARLNEKLFF. The V call is TRBV28, the J call TRBJ1-4, with D unresolved. The CDR3 has 13 residues. Trimming cost V 7 bases and J 5 bases, with 11 bases left between them. Germline V gene data show CDR1 as MDHEN and CDR2 as SYDVKM.

The chain uses TRBV5-1 and TRBJ1-2; no reliable D call. V was pared by 8 bases and J by 2 bases, with 10 bases between. The CDR3 is 12 residues long. Germline CDR1 and CDR2: SGHRS and YFSETQ. In nucleotides, the CDR3 is TGCGCCAGTCGCCTAAGCAACTATGGCTACACCTTC. This translates into CASRLSNYGYTF.

This chain connects TRBV18 to TRBJ1-5; D uncertain. Trimming left V 3 bases short and J 2 bases short, with 5 bases between. The CDR3 contains 13 residues. Germline lookup yields CDR1 KGHSH and CDR2 LQKENI. CDR3 region: CASSPAGNQPQHF. The CDR3 DNA sequence: TGTGCCAGCTCACCGGCAGGCAATCAGCCCCAGCATTTT.

J is TRBJ2-7 and V is TRBV6-5; 9 bases line up with TRBD1. The CDR3 is made up of 15 amino acids. V was pared by 6 bases and J by 6 bases, with 12 bases of the junction left unmatched. The germline V gene encodes CDR1 MNHEY and CDR2 SVGAGI. CDR3 in amino acids: CASSQPGQGTLEQYF. CDR3 DNA: TGTGCCAGCAGCCAACCGGGACAGGGAACCCTCGAGCAGTACTTC.